The clone carrying this T cell receptor beta chain was seen a handful of times. An end of the junction differs from the germline gene, which may be a read error. There are 12 residues in the CDR3. Germline V gives CDR1 SGHAT, CDR2 FQNNGV. This entry is derived from a study of T-cell reconstitution after alpha-beta-depleted transplantation in children. Library preparation (for TCRbeta) was performed with unique molecular identifiers. TCRdb reprocessed the PCR reads with MiXCR, giving one entry per CDR3 protein. The repertoire includes about 110,000 distinct CDR3 sequences, over 9% of them detected once, and less than 40% sits in the top ten.

This TCR came from a boy between 2 and 15 years old with acute lymphoblastic leukemia, due to receive a stem cell transplant. This material consisted of PBMCs, taken before TCRalphabeta/CD19-depleted stem cell transplant. The chain carries TRBV11-2 and TRBJ2-7, with D unresolved. CDR3 nucleotide sequence: TGTGCCAGCAGCTTAGGTGCTTCTCAAGGAGAGTTC. Translated: CASSLGASQGEF.